The clone carrying this T cell receptor beta chain was counted between two and nine times. V was clipped by 6 bases and J by 0 bases, with 9 bases between them. The germline V gene encodes CDR1 SEHNR and CDR2 FQNEAQ (reference sequence). The CDR3 runs to 13 residues. This specimen belongs to a study of blood T cell repertoires in COVID-19. Study-level background: Acute and convalescent COVID-19 samples came from the United States, Italy and Spain. T cells, B-cell-depleted T cells, or PBMCs provided the cDNA or gDNA that served as material.

Source study methods: The authors estimated nucleated cell counts from reference gene primer amplification. Method: immunoSEQ multiplex PCR; TCRdb's copy keeps in-frame clones and lacks some. V and J calls and clone size are as listed in that table; D and trimming were resolved from the DNA. The sample has about 75,000 clones, around 79% seen once. The chain carries TRBV7-9 and TRBJ2-7; a possible D gene is TRBD2 (5 bases). Sequencing used peripheral blood. The receptor's source is a woman of 80 years or more with active or convalescent COVID-19. CDR3 sequence: CASRPGLSYEQYF. DNA of the CDR3: TGTGCCAGCAGACCAGGACTCTCCTACGAGCAGTACTTC.